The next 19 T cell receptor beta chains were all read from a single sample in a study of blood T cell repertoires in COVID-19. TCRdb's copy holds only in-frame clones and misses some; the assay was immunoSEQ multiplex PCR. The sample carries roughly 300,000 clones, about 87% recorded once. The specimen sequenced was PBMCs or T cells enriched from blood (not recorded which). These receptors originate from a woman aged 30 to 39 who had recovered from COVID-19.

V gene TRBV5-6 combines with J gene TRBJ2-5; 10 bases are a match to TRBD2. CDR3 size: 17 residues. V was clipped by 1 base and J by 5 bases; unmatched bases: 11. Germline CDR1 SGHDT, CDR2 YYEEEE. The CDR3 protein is CASSLLALAGVGETQYF. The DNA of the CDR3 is TGTGCCAGCAGCTTGTTAGCCCTAGCGGGGGTCGGGGAGACCCAGTACTTC.

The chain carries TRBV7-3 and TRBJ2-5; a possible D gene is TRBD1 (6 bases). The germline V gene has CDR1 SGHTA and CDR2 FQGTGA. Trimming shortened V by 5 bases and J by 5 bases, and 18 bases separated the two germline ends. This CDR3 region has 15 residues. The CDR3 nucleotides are TGTGCCAGCAGCCTGGGTGGGGGCCTGGGGGAGACCCAGTACTTC. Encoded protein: CASSLGGGLGETQYF. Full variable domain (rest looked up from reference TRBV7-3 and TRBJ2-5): GAGVSQTPSNKVTEKGKYVELRCDPISGHTALYWYRQSLGQGPEFLIYFQGTGAADDSGLPNDRFFAVRPEGSVSTLKIQRTERGDSAVYLCASSLGGGLGETQYFGPGTRLLVL.

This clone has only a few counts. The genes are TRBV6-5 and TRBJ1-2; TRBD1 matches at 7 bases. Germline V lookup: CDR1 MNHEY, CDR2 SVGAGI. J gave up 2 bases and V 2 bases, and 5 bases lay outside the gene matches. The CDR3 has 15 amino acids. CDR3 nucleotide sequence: TGTGCCAGCAGTTACACCCTACAGGGGAACTATGGCTACACCTTC. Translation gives CASSYTLQGNYGYTF.

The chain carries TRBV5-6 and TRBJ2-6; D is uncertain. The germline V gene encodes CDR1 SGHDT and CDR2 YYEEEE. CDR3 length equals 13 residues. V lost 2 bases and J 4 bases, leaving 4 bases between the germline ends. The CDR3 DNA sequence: TGTGCCAGCAGCTTAGCCGGGGCCAACGTCCTGACTTTC. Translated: CASSLAGANVLTF.

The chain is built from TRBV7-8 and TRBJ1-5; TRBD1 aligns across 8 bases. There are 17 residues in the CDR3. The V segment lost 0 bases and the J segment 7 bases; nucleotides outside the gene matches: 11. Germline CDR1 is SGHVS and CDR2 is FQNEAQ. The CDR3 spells CASSLATGTGGGQPQHF. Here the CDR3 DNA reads TGTGCCAGCAGCTTAGCAACAGGGACAGGAGGCGGCCAGCCCCAGCATTTT.

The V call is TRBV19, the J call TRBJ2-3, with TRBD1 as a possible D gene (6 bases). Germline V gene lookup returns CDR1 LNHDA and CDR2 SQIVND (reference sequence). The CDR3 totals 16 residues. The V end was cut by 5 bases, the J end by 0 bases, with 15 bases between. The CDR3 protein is CASSEQGPGSTDTQYF. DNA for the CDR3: TGTGCCAGTAGTGAGCAGGGGCCGGGAAGCACAGATACGCAGTATTTT.

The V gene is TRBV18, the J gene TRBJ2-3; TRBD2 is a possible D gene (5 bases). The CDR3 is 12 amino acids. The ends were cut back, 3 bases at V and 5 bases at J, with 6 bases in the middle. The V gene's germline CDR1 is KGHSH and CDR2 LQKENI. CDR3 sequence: CASSPEVDTQYF. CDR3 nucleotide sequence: TGTGCCAGCTCACCGGAGGTAGATACGCAGTATTTT. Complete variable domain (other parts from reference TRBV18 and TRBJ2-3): NAGVMQNPRHLVRRRGQEARLRCSPMKGHSHVYWYRQLPEEGLKFMVYLQKENIIDESGMPKERFSAEFPKEGPSILRIQQVVRGDSAAYFCASSPEVDTQYFGPGTRLTVL.

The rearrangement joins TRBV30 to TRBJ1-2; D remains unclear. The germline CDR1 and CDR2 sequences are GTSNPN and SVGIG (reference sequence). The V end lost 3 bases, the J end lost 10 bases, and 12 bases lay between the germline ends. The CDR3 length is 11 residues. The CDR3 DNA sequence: TGTGCCTGGAGCCTAGCTAATCTCTACACCTTC. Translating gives CAWSLANLYTF.

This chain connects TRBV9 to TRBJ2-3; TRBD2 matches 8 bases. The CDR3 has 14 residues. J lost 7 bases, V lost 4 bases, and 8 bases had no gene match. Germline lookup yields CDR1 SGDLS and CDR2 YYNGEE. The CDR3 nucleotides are TGTGCCAGCAGCTCTGCGGGGGGTCAAAATACGCAGTATTTT. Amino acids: CASSSAGGQNTQYF.

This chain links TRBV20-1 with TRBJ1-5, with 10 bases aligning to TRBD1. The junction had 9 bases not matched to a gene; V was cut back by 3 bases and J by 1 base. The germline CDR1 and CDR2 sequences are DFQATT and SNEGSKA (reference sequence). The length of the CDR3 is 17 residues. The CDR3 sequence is CSASSTGGSISNQPQHF. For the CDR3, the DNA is TGCAGTGCTAGTTCGACAGGGGGCTCCATAAGCAATCAGCCCCAGCATTTT.

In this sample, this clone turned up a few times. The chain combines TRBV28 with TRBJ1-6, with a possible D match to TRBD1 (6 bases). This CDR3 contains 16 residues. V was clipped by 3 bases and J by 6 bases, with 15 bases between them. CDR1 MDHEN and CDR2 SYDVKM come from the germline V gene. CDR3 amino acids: CASSFYRALSNSPLHF. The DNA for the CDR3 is TGTGCCAGCAGTTTTTACAGGGCGCTAAGTAATTCACCCCTCCACTTT.

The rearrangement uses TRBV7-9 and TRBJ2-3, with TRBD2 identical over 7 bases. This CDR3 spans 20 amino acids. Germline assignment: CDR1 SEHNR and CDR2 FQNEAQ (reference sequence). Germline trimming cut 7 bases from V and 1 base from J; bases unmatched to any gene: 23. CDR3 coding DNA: TGTGCCAGCACCCAGCTTACTCTGTTGGGGAGGCTAGCGGGCACAGATACGCAGTATTTT. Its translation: CASTQLTLLGRLAGTDTQYF. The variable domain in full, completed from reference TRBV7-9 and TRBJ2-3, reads DTGVSQNPRHKITKRGQNVTFRCDPISEHNRLYWYRQTLGQGPEFLTYFQNEAQLEKSRLLSDRFSAERPKGSFSTLEIQRTEQGDSAMYLCASTQLTLLGRLAGTDTQYFGPGTRLTVL.

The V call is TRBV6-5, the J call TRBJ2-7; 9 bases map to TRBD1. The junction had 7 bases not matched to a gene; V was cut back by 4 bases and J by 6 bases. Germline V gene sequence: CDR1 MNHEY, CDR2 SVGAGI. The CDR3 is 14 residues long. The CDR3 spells CASSLGTGSSEQYF. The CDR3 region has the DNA TGTGCCAGCAGTTTAGGGACAGGGTCGTCCGAGCAGTACTTC.

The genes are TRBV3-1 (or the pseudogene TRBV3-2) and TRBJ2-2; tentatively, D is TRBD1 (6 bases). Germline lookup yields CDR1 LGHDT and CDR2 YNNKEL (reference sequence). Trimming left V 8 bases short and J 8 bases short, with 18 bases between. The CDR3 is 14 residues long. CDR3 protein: CASSLQGSTGELFF. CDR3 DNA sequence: TGTGCCAGCTCTCTACAGGGTTCCACTGGGGAGCTGTTTTTT.

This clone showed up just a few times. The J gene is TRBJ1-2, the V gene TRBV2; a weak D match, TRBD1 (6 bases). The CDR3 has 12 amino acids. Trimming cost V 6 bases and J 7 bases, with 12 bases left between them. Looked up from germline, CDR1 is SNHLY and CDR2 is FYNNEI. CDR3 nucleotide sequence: TGTGCCAGCAGGGACGCGGGGGCTGGCTACACCTTC. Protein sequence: CASRDAGAGYTF.

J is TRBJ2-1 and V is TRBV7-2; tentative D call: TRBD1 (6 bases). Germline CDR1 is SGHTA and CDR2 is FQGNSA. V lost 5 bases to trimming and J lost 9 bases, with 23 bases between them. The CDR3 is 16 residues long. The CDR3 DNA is TGTGCCAGCAGCACTATCACAGGACTGGGGGCGGCTGAGCAGTTCTTC. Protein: CASSTITGLGAAEQFF.

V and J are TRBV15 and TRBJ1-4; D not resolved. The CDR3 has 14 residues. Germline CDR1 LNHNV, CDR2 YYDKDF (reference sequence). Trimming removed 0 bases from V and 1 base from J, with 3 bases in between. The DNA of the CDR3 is TGTGCCACCAGCAGAGACCAAACTAATGAAAAACTGTTTTTT. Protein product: CATSRDQTNEKLFF.

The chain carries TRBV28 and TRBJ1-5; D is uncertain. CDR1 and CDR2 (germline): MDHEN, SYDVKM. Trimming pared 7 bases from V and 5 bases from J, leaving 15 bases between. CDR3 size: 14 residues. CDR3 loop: CASNPGASDQPQHF. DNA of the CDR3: TGTGCCAGCAACCCAGGTGCGTCCGATCAGCCCCAGCATTTT.

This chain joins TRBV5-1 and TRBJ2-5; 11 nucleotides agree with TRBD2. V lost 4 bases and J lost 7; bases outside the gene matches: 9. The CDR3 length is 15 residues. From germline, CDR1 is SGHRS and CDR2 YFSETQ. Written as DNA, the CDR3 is TGCGCCAGCAGCCCCGAGACTAGCGGGGCAGGGACCCAGTACTTC. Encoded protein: CASSPETSGAGTQYF.